A single sample gave rise to the 13 T cell receptor beta chains below, sequenced in a study of blood T cell repertoires in COVID-19. Data came from immunoSEQ multiplex PCR; TCRdb stores just in-frame clones and leaves some out. The sample records roughly 67,000 clones, 75% to 85% being singletons. The sequenced sample was peripheral blood. These receptors originate from a woman aged 55-75 years with acute or convalescent COVID-19.

The chain joins TRBV27 to TRBJ2-7; 7 bases are a match to TRBD1. The CDR3 is 16 residues long. J gave up 0 bases and V 7 bases, and 12 bases lay outside the gene matches. Germline-derived CDR1 and CDR2 are MNHEY and SMNVEV (reference sequence). The CDR3 loop reads CASTPGQALNSYEQYF. CDR3 in DNA: TGTGCCAGCACCCCCGGACAGGCGCTAAACTCCTACGAGCAGTACTTC.

The rearrangement joins TRBV6-2 or TRBV6-3 to TRBJ2-7, with 9 bases identical to TRBD2. The V gene end was trimmed by 0 bases and the J gene end by 3 bases; junction bases not matched to a gene: 3. The length of the CDR3 is 15 residues. The germline CDR1 and CDR2 sequences are MNHEY and SVGEGT. The CDR3 coding sequence is TGTGCCAGCAGTTACTCCGAGACTAGCGGCTACGAGCAGTACTTC. It yields the protein CASSYSETSGYEQYF.

The V and J genes are TRBV3-1 (or the pseudogene TRBV3-2) and TRBJ2-7; D unclear. This CDR3 region has 14 residues. The V and J ends lost 1 base and 5 bases respectively, with 12 bases between them. Germline CDR1 is LGHDT and CDR2 is YNNKEL (reference sequence). In DNA form, the CDR3 reads TGTGCCAGCAGCCAAGGTGGCGCTACTAACGAGCAGTACTTC. Its translation: CASSQGGATNEQYF.

V is TRBV9 and J is TRBJ1-2; 7 bases are a match to TRBD1. The CDR3 totals 17 residues. Germline V gene lookup returns CDR1 SGDLS and CDR2 YYNGEE. J gave up 0 bases and V 0 bases, and 8 bases lay outside the gene matches. Here the CDR3 DNA reads TGTGCCAGCAGCGTAGAAGGCTCGGGACAGTCTAACTATGGCTACACCTTC. It translates to CASSVEGSGQSNYGYTF.

The gene calls are TRBV5-1 and TRBJ1-2; D is unresolved. This CDR3 spans 16 amino acids. Germline-derived CDR1 and CDR2 are SGHRS and YFSETQ. Trimming took off 1 base at V and 8 bases at J, with 21 bases between the two ends. The CDR3 nucleotides read TGCGCCAGCAGCTTGAGTCCAACGGGTACGGGGATAGGCTACACCTTC. As protein: CASSLSPTGTGIGYTF.

The V and J genes are TRBV5-1 and TRBJ2-3; 13 nucleotides line up with TRBD2. CDR3 size: 17 residues. V gave up 4 bases and J gave up 2 bases; unmatched junction bases: 7. CDR1 is SGHRS and CDR2 is YFSETQ in the germline V gene. The DNA for the CDR3 is TGCGCCAGCAGCCCGGGACTAGCGGGGCCTCACACAGATACGCAGTATTTT. Translated, it gives CASSPGLAGPHTDTQYF. The full variable domain, rest sourced from reference TRBV5-1 and TRBJ2-3, is KAGVTQTPRYLIKTRGQQVTLSCSPISGHRSVSWYQQTPGQGLQFLFEYFSETQRNKGNFPGRFSGRQFSNSRSEMNVSTLELGDSALYLCASSPGLAGPHTDTQYFGPGTRLTVL.

The table lists this clone with a count of one. The chain uses TRBV5-1 and TRBJ1-2; 11 nucleotides agree with TRBD1. After removal of 4 bases from V and 3 bases from J, the junction contained 5 bases not matched to a gene. The CDR3 is made up of 15 amino acids. The germline gives CDR1 SGHRS, CDR2 YFSETQ. The CDR3 sequence: CASSPGTGGDYGYTF. The CDR3, as DNA: TGCGCCAGCAGCCCTGGGACAGGGGGTGACTATGGCTACACCTTC. The full variable domain, with the rest looked up from reference TRBV5-1 and TRBJ1-2, is KAGVTQTPRYLIKTRGQQVTLSCSPISGHRSVSWYQQTPGQGLQFLFEYFSETQRNKGNFPGRFSGRQFSNSRSEMNVSTLELGDSALYLCASSPGTGGDYGYTFGSGTRLTVV.

The rearrangement links TRBV19 to TRBJ2-5; D unclear. There are 13 residues in the CDR3. Between the trimmed V and J ends, which lost 5 bases and 2 bases, there was a span of 9 bases. The germline V gene encodes CDR1 LNHDA and CDR2 SQIVND (reference sequence). The CDR3 DNA reads TGTGCCAGTAGTGCAGGTGTTCAAGAGACCCAGTACTTC. As protein: CASSAGVQETQYF.

The chain combines TRBV6-1 with TRBJ1-2; D is ambiguous. The length of the CDR3 is 13 residues. CDR1 MNHNS and CDR2 SASEGT come from the germline V gene. V shed 0 bases and J shed 8 bases, with 10 bases lying between them. The CDR3 sequence: CASSEALGYGYTF. The DNA of the CDR3 is TGTGCCAGCAGTGAAGCGCTAGGTTACGGCTACACCTTC.

The V and J genes are TRBV7-6 and TRBJ1-2, with 7 nucleotides matching TRBD1. The CDR3 is 17 residues long. V was clipped by 5 bases and J by 2 bases; unmatched bases: 14. The germline V gene encodes CDR1 SGHVS and CDR2 FNYEAQ. The CDR3 sequence: CASSPTLTGQQNYGYTF. CDR3 DNA: TGTGCCAGCAGCCCCACCTTAACGGGACAGCAAAACTATGGCTACACCTTC. The complete variable domain, with remaining parts taken from reference TRBV7-6 and TRBJ1-2, reads GAGVSQSPRYKVTKRGQDVALRCDPISGHVSLYWYRQALGQGPEFLTYFNYEAQQDKSGLPNDRFSAERPEGSISTLTIQRTEQRDSAMYRCASSPTLTGQQNYGYTFGSGTRLTVV.

The J gene is TRBJ2-3, the V gene TRBV7-9; perhaps TRBD1 as D (5 bases). The ends were cut back, 7 bases at V and 6 bases at J, with 20 bases in the middle. Germline values: CDR1 SEHNR, CDR2 FQNEAQ (reference sequence). The CDR3 is 15 amino acids. For the CDR3, the DNA is TGTGCCAGCATCCCCAGGGCAGCCGGGTTCGATACGCAGTATTTT. Translated, it gives CASIPRAAGFDTQYF. The whole variable domain, filled in from reference TRBV7-9 and TRBJ2-3, reads DTGVSQNPRHKITKRGQNVTFRCDPISEHNRLYWYRQTLGQGPEFLTYFQNEAQLEKSRLLSDRFSAERPKGSFSTLEIQRTEQGDSAMYLCASIPRAAGFDTQYFGPGTRLTVL.

The V and J genes are TRBV5-1 and TRBJ1-3, with a possible D match to TRBD1 (6 bases). CDR1 SGHRS and CDR2 YFSETQ come from the germline V gene. V was trimmed by 4 bases and J by 0 bases, leaving 14 bases between them. This CDR3 spans 16 amino acids. Written as DNA, the CDR3 is TGCGCCAGCAGCCCCACAGGGACGAGCTCTGGAAACACCATATATTTT. It codes for CASSPTGTSSGNTIYF.

The V call is TRBV5-1, the J call TRBJ1-2; TRBD1 matches at 8 bases. Germline V gene lookup returns CDR1 SGHRS and CDR2 YFSETQ. This CDR3 has 14 residues. V trimming: 4 bases; J trimming: 7 bases; junction bases outside the gene matches: 9. In nucleotides, the CDR3 is TGCGCCAGCAGCGTGGGGCAGGGGGCGTCTGGCTACACCTTC. As protein: CASSVGQGASGYTF.